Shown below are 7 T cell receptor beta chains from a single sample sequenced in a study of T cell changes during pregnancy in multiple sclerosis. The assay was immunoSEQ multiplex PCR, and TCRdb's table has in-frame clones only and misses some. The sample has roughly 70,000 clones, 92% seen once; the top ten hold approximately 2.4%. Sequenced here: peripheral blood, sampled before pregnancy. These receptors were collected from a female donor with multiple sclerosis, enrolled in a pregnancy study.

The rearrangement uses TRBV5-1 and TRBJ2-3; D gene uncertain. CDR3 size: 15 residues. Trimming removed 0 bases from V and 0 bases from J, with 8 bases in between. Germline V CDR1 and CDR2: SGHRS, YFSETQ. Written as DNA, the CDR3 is TGCGCCAGCAGCTTGGGAGGTTTTAGCACAGATACGCAGTATTTT. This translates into CASSLGGFSTDTQYF.

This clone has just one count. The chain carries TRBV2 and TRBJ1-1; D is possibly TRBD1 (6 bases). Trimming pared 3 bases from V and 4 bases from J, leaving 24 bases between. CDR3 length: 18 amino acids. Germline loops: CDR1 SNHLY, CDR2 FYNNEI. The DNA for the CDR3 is TGTGCCAGCAGTGACCTGAGGGCAGGGGCTGGTAGGGGCACTGAAGCTTTCTTT. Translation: CASSDLRAGAGRGTEAFF.

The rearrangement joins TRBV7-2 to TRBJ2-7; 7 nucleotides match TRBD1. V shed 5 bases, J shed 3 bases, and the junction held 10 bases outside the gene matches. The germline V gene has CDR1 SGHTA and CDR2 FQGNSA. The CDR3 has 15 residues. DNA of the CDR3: TGTGCCAGCAGCCCCCGACAGGGCTCGAGCTACGAGCAGTACTTC. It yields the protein CASSPRQGSSYEQYF.

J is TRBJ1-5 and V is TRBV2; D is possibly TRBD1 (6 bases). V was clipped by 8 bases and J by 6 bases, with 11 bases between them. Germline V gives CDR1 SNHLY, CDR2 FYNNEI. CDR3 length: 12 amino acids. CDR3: CASRDISQPQHF. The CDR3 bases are TGTGCCAGCCGGGACATAAGTCAGCCCCAGCATTTT. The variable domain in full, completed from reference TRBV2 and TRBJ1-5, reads EPEVTQTPSHQVTQMGQEVILRCVPISNHLYFYWYRQILGQKVEFLVSFYNNEISEKSEIFDDQFSVERPDGSNFTLKIRSTKLEDSAMYFCASRDISQPQHFGDGTRLSIL.

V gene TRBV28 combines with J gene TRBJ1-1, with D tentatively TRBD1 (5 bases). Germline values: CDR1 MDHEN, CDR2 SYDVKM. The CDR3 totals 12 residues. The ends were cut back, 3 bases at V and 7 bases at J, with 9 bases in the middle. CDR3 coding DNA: TGTGCCAGCAGTTTCGTTAGGGGTGAAGCTTTCTTT. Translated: CASSFVRGEAFF.

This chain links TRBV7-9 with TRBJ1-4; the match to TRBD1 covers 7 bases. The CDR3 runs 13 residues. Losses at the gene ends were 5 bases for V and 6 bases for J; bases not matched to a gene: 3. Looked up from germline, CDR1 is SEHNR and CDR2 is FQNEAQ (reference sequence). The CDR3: CASSPTGDEKLFF. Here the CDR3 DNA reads TGTGCCAGCAGCCCCACAGGGGATGAAAAACTGTTTTTT.

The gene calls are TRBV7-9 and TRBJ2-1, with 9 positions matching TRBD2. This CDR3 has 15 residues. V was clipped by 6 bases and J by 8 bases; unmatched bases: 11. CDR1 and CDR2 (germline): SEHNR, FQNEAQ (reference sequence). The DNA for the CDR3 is TGTGCCAGCAGTTCCCGGGTGGTAGCGGGAGATGAGCAGTTCTTC. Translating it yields CASSSRVVAGDEQFF.